This TCR beta chain is from a study of blood T cell repertoires in COVID-19 (dated by TCRdb to 2018 to 2021). Regarding the study in general: Collaborator samples came from the United States, Italy and Spain and covered acute and convalescent phases of COVID-19. The material from the prospective study consisted of cDNA or gDNA derived from T cells, B-cell-depleted T cells, or PBMCs. Where available, HLA class I and class II types were obtained from metadata supplied by the sample provider rather than from assay-based typing. The repertoires were released in a freely available public database meant as a resource for research on the immune response to SARS-CoV-2. Subjects who had been exposed to COVID-19, were actively infected with it, or had recovered from it provided the deeply sampled blood TCRbeta repertoires that made up the dataset. The samples were drawn from two sources: the first 160 participants of the ongoing ImmuneRACE study, and 1,000 to 1,500 subjects contributed by 6 global collaborators. Sample metadata almost always included a de-identified subject ID, COVID-19 status, age in years and sex.

For this clone: Its target antigen remains unknown. Within one base of it there is no much larger clone, and no base qualities were kept.

Collaborating institutions collected whole blood in K2EDTA tubes following their own protocols. For TCRbeta analysis, collaborators shipped samples in one of three forms: frozen whole blood, isolated PBMCs, or DNA extracted from either of those sample types. What the research found in general, with its limitations: How much clinical and demographic metadata was included differed by source and by participant, and the metadata was provided uncurated.

TCRbeta CDR3 regions were amplified from genomic DNA using the immunoSEQ Assay, a bias-controlled multiplex PCR. In the authors' own workflow: Within the assay, amplification of reference gene primers was used to estimate how many nucleated cells each sample contained. To quantify the absolute abundance of each unique TCRbeta CDR3 rearrangement, sequence reads were collapsed and filtered. For each sample, productive Simpson clonality was calculated as the square root of Simpson's diversity index over productive rearrangements. Sourced from immuneACCESS, this table was stored by TCRdb with only in-frame sequences that have V and J called. A share of the clones is absent; for the studies checked, an unresolved V gene accounts for under half, and the remainder has no known explanation. The V and J calls and clone size come from that table; D and trimming were worked out from the DNA. The sample contains 150,000 or so clones, approximately 87% of them found a single time. The biggest ten clones account for approximately 6.5% of the sample.

Reading the germline V gene gives CDR1 SQVTM and CDR2 ANQGSEA. The CDR3 covers 14 residues, taking in both the cysteine and the phenylalanine. Left in the record is the CDR3 DNA by itself, 42 bases read in frame from the first base. V was cut back by 2 bases and J by 1 base, leaving a gap of 11 bases between them. The sequenced material came from peripheral blood. The chain employs TRBV29-1 and TRBJ1-1; too little of a D gene remains to name it. The TCR comes from a man older than 75 with acute or convalescent COVID-19. CDR3 reads: CSVEKGGANTEAFF. The sequence in DNA is TGCAGCGTTGAAAAGGGAGGAGCGAACACTGAAGCTTTCTTT.